This TCR beta chain was captured by sequencing in a study of cytomegalovirus exposure and HLA in healthy donors. General study points: Sequencing artifact likely explains a cluster of highly shared sequence variants.

60 Vbeta and 13 Jbeta primers were used in PCR. Data came from immunoSEQ multiplex PCR; TCRdb stores just in-frame clones and leaves some out. The sample records under 200,000 clones, approximately 12% being singletons. This CDR3 region has 13 residues. V shed 2 bases and J shed 9 bases, with 11 bases lying between them. The germline gives CDR1 SGHVS, CDR2 FNYEAQ. This clone appeared a few times. Its antigen is undetermined. This sequence was found in a man in his fifties in good health and CMV-seropositive. Sequencing was done on a sample of PBMCs. This chain links TRBV7-6 with TRBJ1-5; D is ambiguous. The CDR3 bases are TGTGCCAGCAGCTTAAACGGGAATAGGCCCCAGCATTTT. Residues: CASSLNGNRPQHF.